This paragraph reports one T cell receptor (beta chain). Trimming at V came to 4 bases and at J to 6 bases, leaving 18 bases not matched to a gene. Per the germline V gene, CDR1 is KGHSH and CDR2 is LQKENI. The CDR3 is 18 residues long. The data originate from a study of PD-L1 blockade in urothelial cancer. Synthetic TCR analog templates were spiked into each PCR. Generated by immunoSEQ multiplex PCR, the TCRdb table keeps only in-frame clones and is missing some. Among some 29,000 clones listed, about 87% were seen once. The chain carries TRBV18 and TRBJ1-3, with 7 positions matching TRBD1. Material: PBMCs, obtained around atezolizumab (anti-PD-L1) treatment. The TCR sequence derives from a man aged 45-65 years with urothelial cancer. Here the CDR3 reads CASSLDLRAGGVENTIYF. Here the CDR3 DNA reads TGTGCCAGCTCACTGGACCTACGCGCAGGGGGAGTTGAAAACACCATATATTTT.